This record looks at one T cell receptor beta chain sequence and its context. This entry comes from a study of blood T cell repertoires in COVID-19. Background on the study: PBMCs, B-cell-depleted T cells, or T cells provided the cDNA or gDNA that made up the material.

Measured with immunoSEQ multiplex PCR; TCRdb has only the in-frame clones, and not every one. The table lists 75,000 to 100,000 clones, nearly 90% of them singletons. Sequencing input: peripheral blood. This sequence originates from an older man with acute or convalescent COVID-19.

DNA for the CDR3: TGTGCCAGCAGTTTGGGGCCCGGCTGGCGGAACACTGAAGCTTTCTTT. Protein sequence: CASSLGPGWRNTEAFF. The chain is built from TRBV28 and TRBJ1-1, with D possibly TRBD1 on 5 matching bases. This CDR3 has 16 residues. Germline CDR1 is MDHEN and CDR2 is SYDVKM. V was clipped by 3 bases and J by 1 base, with 15 bases between them.